This TCR beta chain was captured in a study of T-cell memory formation after mild COVID-19. Using its own MiXCR run on the 5' RACE reads, TCRdb lists one record per CDR3 protein. The sample shows some 300,000 distinct CDR3 sequences, 20% to 25% of them seen only once. Per the germline V gene, CDR1 is SNHLY and CDR2 is FYNNEI. The CDR3 runs to 13 residues. V lost 6 bases and J lost 1, with 10 bases in between. This clonotype was recorded a few times. The receptor was isolated from a man between 18 and 35 years old who had mild COVID-19 (a few samples of this study predate the infection). Cell type and time point are not known. The genes are TRBV2 and TRBJ2-7, with D unresolved. Sequencing input: PBMCs or a T cell subset sorted from them (not recorded which). This CDR3 is CASSGRTSYEQYF. DNA of the CDR3: TGTGCCAGCAGCGGACGGACGTCCTACGAGCAGTACTTC.